The table lists the clone carrying this T cell receptor beta chain with a few counts. Germline CDR1 LNHNV, CDR2 YYDKDF (reference sequence). CDR3 length equals 13 residues. V gave up 5 bases and J gave up 3 bases; unmatched junction bases: 2. This entry belongs to a study of blood T cells in healthy people across ages. Together with a sample-barcoded 5' primer, a J-beta primer mix was included in a second PCR lasting roughly 7 to 11 cycles. Carrying 12 random nucleotides, a template-switch adaptor labeled each individual cDNA molecule. TCRdb called the 5' RACE reads again in MiXCR, with one record for every CDR3 protein. The sample has over a million distinct CDR3 sequences; about 42% are singletons.

The V gene is TRBV15, the J gene TRBJ2-3; 7 bases line up with TRBD2. This sequence was found in a woman younger than 30 in good health. Sequenced: blood. The CDR3 sequence: CATSFSGTDTQYF. CDR3 nucleotides: TGTGCCACCAGCTTTAGCGGGACAGATACGCAGTATTTT.